The 26 T cell receptor beta chains reported below all come from one sample, sequenced in a study of T-cell memory formation after mild COVID-19. MiXCR, run by TCRdb on the 5' RACE reads, gives a single entry per CDR3 protein. This table holds roughly 260,000 distinct CDR3 sequences, over 15% found once. The material sequenced was PBMCs or a T cell subset sorted from them (not recorded which). These receptors were obtained from a young man who had mild COVID-19 (a few samples of this study predate the infection). Cell type and time point are not known.

The chain combines TRBV6-6 with TRBJ1-1, with TRBD1 matching over 8 bases. Trimming cost V 2 bases and J 2 bases; bases outside gene matches: 4. In germline, CDR1 is MNHNY, CDR2 SVGAGI (reference sequence). The CDR3 loop spans 15 amino acids. The CDR3 sequence is CASSYHGTGNTEAFF. The DNA for the CDR3 is TGTGCCAGCAGTTACCATGGGACAGGTAACACTGAAGCTTTCTTT.

This clonotype was counted a few times. V gene TRBV11-2 combines with J gene TRBJ2-3, with D unresolved. The germline V gene encodes CDR1 SGHAT and CDR2 FQNNGV. CDR3 size: 15 residues. V was pared by 4 bases and J by 0 bases, with 11 bases between. The chain's CDR3 is CASSSYSSSTDTQYF. In DNA form, the CDR3 reads TGTGCCAGCAGCTCCTACTCCAGCAGCACAGATACGCAGTATTTT.

This clonotype was seen repeatedly, ten times or more. The chain links TRBV2 to TRBJ2-5; 8 bases align to TRBD1. Trimming cost V 6 bases and J 4 bases; bases outside gene matches: 10. The CDR3 is 15 amino acids. Per the germline V gene, CDR1 is SNHLY and CDR2 is FYNNEI. DNA for the CDR3: TGTGCCAGCAGCCTACTTATCGGACAGGGAGAGACCCAGTACTTC. Its translation is CASSLLIGQGETQYF.

The J gene is TRBJ1-5, the V gene TRBV29-1; D gene unclear. Per germline, CDR1 SQVTM and CDR2 ANQGSEA. Trimming took 7 bases from V and 4 from J, leaving 14 bases between them. This CDR3 contains 13 residues. CDR3 sequence (DNA): TGCAGCGCCATACCACATCCAAATCAGCCCCAGCATTTT. Encoded protein: CSAIPHPNQPQHF.

This sequence joins TRBV5-4 and TRBJ2-5, with no clear D. Trimming cost V 4 bases and J 2 bases, with 6 bases left between them. The CDR3 extends over 12 amino acids. Germline CDR1 and CDR2: SGHNT and YYREEE (reference sequence). The CDR3 DNA is TGTGCCAGCAGCCGCATACAAGAGACCCAGTACTTC. It specifies CASSRIQETQYF.

This chain links TRBV27 with TRBJ1-1; D gene ambiguous. The V gene lost 1 base and the J gene lost 1 base, with 4 bases spanning the gap. CDR1 is MNHEY, CDR2 SMNVEV, per germline (reference sequence). The CDR3 is 13 residues long. The CDR3 DNA follows: TGTGCCAGCAGTTTATACCGGAACACTGAAGCTTTCTTT. Its translation: CASSLYRNTEAFF.

The rearrangement joins TRBV5-5 to TRBJ2-7; D uncertain. The CDR3 is 14 amino acids. Germline CDR1 SGHKS, CDR2 YYEKEE (reference sequence). Trimming cost V 1 base and J 3 bases, with 11 bases left between them. This CDR3 reads CASSLTTPDYEQYF. The CDR3 region has the DNA TGTGCCAGCAGCTTGACTACACCCGACTACGAGCAGTACTTC.

This rearrangement joins TRBV12-3 or TRBV12-4 to TRBJ1-5, with D possibly TRBD1 on 6 matching bases. This CDR3 is built from 16 residues. V shed 5 bases and J shed 8 bases, with 22 bases lying between them. CDR3 DNA: TGTGCCAGCAGTAAGACCCGGGACACGATCGGAGAGCCCCAGCATTTT. Translated, it gives CASSKTRDTIGEPQHF.

This clonotype was seen only a few times. The rearrangement joins TRBV9 to TRBJ2-2, with TRBD1 as a possible D gene (6 bases). The V gene's germline CDR1 is SGDLS and CDR2 YYNGEE. Trimming pared 2 bases from V and 6 bases from J, leaving 14 bases between. This CDR3 has 15 amino acids. The CDR3 protein is CASSVLAGASGELFF. The CDR3 DNA reads as TGTGCCAGCAGCGTGTTGGCAGGGGCGTCCGGGGAGCTGTTTTTT. Full variable domain (outside the CDR3, taken from reference TRBV9 and TRBJ2-2): DSGVTQTPKHLITATGQRVTLRCSPRSGDLSVYWYQQSLDQGLQFLIQYYNGEERAKGNILERFSAQQFPDLHSELNLSSLELGDSALYFCASSVLAGASGELFFGEGSRLTVL.

This clonotype was counted between two and nine times. This sequence joins TRBV11-2 and TRBJ2-5; TRBD2 is a possible D gene (6 bases). CDR1 is SGHAT, CDR2 FQNNGV, per germline. V was cut by 4 bases and J by 5 bases, with 17 bases left in between. This CDR3 is built from 15 residues. Here the CDR3 reads CASSSTLSAGETQYF. For the CDR3, the DNA is TGTGCCAGCAGCTCCACTCTCTCCGCGGGGGAGACCCAGTACTTC.

A few counts support this clonotype. The CDR3 is CASQDRPTATNEKLFF. CDR3 DNA: TGTGCCAGTCAGGACAGGCCAACTGCAACTAATGAAAAACTGTTTTTT. The chain joins TRBV6-1 to TRBJ1-4; TRBD1 agrees at 7 bases. The V gene end was trimmed by 9 bases and the J gene end by 0 bases; junction bases not matched to a gene: 10. Germline CDR1 and CDR2: MNHNS and SASEGT. The CDR3 extends over 16 amino acids.

This clonotype has a handful of counts. The chain joins TRBV29-1 to TRBJ2-3; D ambiguous. Trimming pared 3 bases from V and 4 bases from J, leaving 17 bases between. CDR1 is SQVTM and CDR2 is ANQGSEA in the germline V gene. This CDR3 spans 15 amino acids. The chain's CDR3 is CSVEVRQDGPDTQYF. The CDR3 coding sequence is TGCAGCGTTGAGGTTCGACAAGATGGCCCAGATACGCAGTATTTT.

The chain couples TRBV9 to TRBJ2-5; a weak D match, TRBD2 (6 bases). V was clipped by 0 bases and J by 1 base, with 10 bases between them. Germline V CDR1 and CDR2: SGDLS, YYNGEE. This CDR3 is 15 amino acids long. CDR3: CASSVAAGSQETQYF. The CDR3 nucleotides are TGTGCCAGCAGCGTAGCCGCGGGGTCCCAAGAGACCCAGTACTTC.

This clonotype was detected many times. Compared with germline, one end of the junction differs, possibly owing to a read error. The rearrangement joins TRBV12-3 or TRBV12-4 to TRBJ2-2; 7 nucleotides match TRBD1. This CDR3 has 15 amino acids. The CDR3 here is CASSPRTGNTGELFF. The CDR3 coding sequence is TGCGCCAGCAGCCCTCGGACAGGGAACACCGGGGAGCTGTTTTTT.

The table lists this clonotype with many counts. The V and J genes are TRBV7-2 and TRBJ1-1, with D unclear. V lost 5 bases to trimming and J lost 0 bases, with 10 bases between them. The CDR3 sequence is 14 residues long. Germline lookup yields CDR1 SGHTA and CDR2 FQGNSA. CDR3 in DNA: TGTGCCAGCAGCGATGGACCGTTGAACACTGAAGCTTTCTTT. Its protein is CASSDGPLNTEAFF.

The genes are TRBV2 and TRBJ1-1, with unresolved D. The CDR3 consists of 14 residues. V lost 4 bases, J lost 0 bases, and 9 bases lay in between. Germline CDR1 and CDR2: SNHLY and FYNNEI. CDR3 in amino acids: CASSVRELNTEAFF. The DNA of the CDR3 is TGTGCCAGCAGTGTAAGAGAGCTGAACACTGAAGCTTTCTTT.

This clonotype was detected a few times. The chain uses TRBV20-1 and TRBJ1-5; maybe TRBD1 (5 bases). This CDR3 is built from 14 residues. Trimming pared 0 bases from V and 7 bases from J, leaving 13 bases between. CDR1 is DFQATT, CDR2 SNEGSKA, per germline (reference sequence). In DNA form, the CDR3 reads TGCAGTGCTAGAGATAGAAGGGGTCGGCAGCCCCAGCATTTT. This codes for CSARDRRGRQPQHF.

This clonotype appeared a few times. The rearrangement uses TRBV5-1 and TRBJ2-5; 8 bases fit TRBD2. V lost 4 bases, J lost 5 bases, and 7 bases stayed unmatched. This CDR3 spans 14 amino acids. Looked up from germline, CDR1 is SGHRS and CDR2 is YFSETQ. The chain's CDR3 is CASSISGAAETQYF. The CDR3 coding sequence is TGCGCCAGCAGCATTAGCGGGGCCGCGGAGACCCAGTACTTC.

CDR3: CASSPGQGIGEKLFF. The DNA for the CDR3 is TGTGCCAGCAGCCCAGGACAGGGAATCGGTGAAAAACTGTTTTTT. The chain uses TRBV4-2 and TRBJ1-4; 8 nucleotides align to TRBD1. This CDR3 region has 15 residues. Germline V gene lookup returns CDR1 LGHNA and CDR2 YNFKEQ. With 4 bases clipped from V and 7 bases from J, the junction kept 8 bases outside the gene matches.

The chain employs TRBV2 and TRBJ2-7, with D tentatively TRBD1 (6 bases). Germline V gene sequence: CDR1 SNHLY, CDR2 FYNNEI. V lost 4 bases, J lost 6 bases, and 10 bases lay in between. The CDR3 has 12 amino acids. CDR3 protein: CASSVGAPEQYF. The CDR3 nucleotides read TGTGCCAGCAGTGTGGGGGCGCCCGAGCAGTACTTC.

This clonotype was counted only a few times. The chain joins TRBV6-5 to TRBJ2-3; 8 bases are a match to TRBD1. V shed 7 bases and J 6 bases; nucleotides not matched to a gene: 6. Germline CDR1 is MNHEY and CDR2 is SVGAGI. The CDR3 totals 13 residues. CDR3 nucleotides: TGTGCCAGCACCGGACAGGGACGGGATACGCAGTATTTT. Translating it yields CASTGQGRDTQYF.

This clonotype was found many times. V is TRBV5-1 and J is TRBJ2-7; D is possibly TRBD1 (5 bases). This CDR3 comprises 13 residues. Germline V lookup: CDR1 SGHRS, CDR2 YFSETQ. The V gene lost 1 base and the J gene lost 3 bases, with 8 bases spanning the gap. CDR3 amino acids: CASSLLQGYEQYF. As DNA, the CDR3 is TGCGCCAGCAGCTTGCTTCAGGGCTACGAGCAGTACTTC.

As for this clonotype: Its ends do not fully match the called genes, so a read error is possible. The chain recombines TRBV20-1 with TRBJ2-5, with 11 bases identical to TRBD2. This CDR3 contains 14 residues. Germline V gene lookup returns CDR1 DFQATT and CDR2 SNEGSKA (reference sequence). CDR3 sequence (DNA): TGCAGTGCTAAGCTAGCGGGGGGAAGAGAGAGCCAGTACTTC. Residues: CSAKLAGGRESQYF.

This rearrangement joins TRBV12-3 or TRBV12-4 to TRBJ2-2; no reliable D call. The V gene lost 1 base and the J gene lost 6 bases, with 6 bases spanning the gap. The CDR3 loop spans 13 amino acids. The CDR3 here is CASSLVFPGELFF. The CDR3 DNA is TGTGCCAGCAGTTTAGTCTTCCCCGGGGAGCTGTTTTTT.

The chain employs TRBV12-3 or TRBV12-4 and TRBJ1-6; D is ambiguous. Trimming cost V 6 bases and J 0 bases, with 6 bases left between them. The length of the CDR3 is 14 residues. The CDR3 sequence: CASRALSYNSPLHF. The CDR3 DNA reads as TGTGCCAGCAGAGCTCTCTCCTATAATTCACCCCTCCACTTT.

There are a few counts of this clonotype. The chain combines TRBV25-1 with TRBJ2-5, with TRBD2 as a possible D gene (6 bases). Trimming shortened V by 0 bases and J by 5 bases, and 10 bases separated the two germline ends. Germline V CDR1 and CDR2: MGHDK, SYGVNS. CDR3 length: 14 amino acids. The CDR3, as DNA: TGTGCCAGCAGTGAATACGCTCGGGAGGAGACCCAGTACTTC. Translating it yields CASSEYAREETQYF.